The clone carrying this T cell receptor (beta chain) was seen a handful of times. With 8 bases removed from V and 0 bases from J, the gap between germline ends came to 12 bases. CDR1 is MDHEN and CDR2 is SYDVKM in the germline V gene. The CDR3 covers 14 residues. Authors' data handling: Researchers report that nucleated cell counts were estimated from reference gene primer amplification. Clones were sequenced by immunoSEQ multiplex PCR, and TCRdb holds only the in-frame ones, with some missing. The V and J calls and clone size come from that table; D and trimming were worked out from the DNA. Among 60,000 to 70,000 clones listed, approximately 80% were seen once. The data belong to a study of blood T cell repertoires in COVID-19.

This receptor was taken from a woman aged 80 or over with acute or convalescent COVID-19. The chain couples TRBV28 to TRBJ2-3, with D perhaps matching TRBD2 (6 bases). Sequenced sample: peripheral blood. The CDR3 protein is CASAGPGSTDTQYF. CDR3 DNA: TGTGCCAGCGCGGGGCCAGGGAGCACAGATACGCAGTATTTT.